This T cell receptor beta chain was sequenced in a study of beta chain features in type 1 diabetes. The V gene's germline CDR1 is SGDLS and CDR2 YYNGEE. The CDR3 is made up of 15 amino acids. Trimming left V 0 bases short and J 0 bases short, with 10 bases between. General study results and limits: Relative to healthy donors, patients appeared to have naive, central memory and Treg TCRB repertoires that were more similar.

This clone appeared a few times. The antigen remains undetermined. The isolated RNA, all of it, was reverse transcribed, so expressed TCRB transcripts were what got sequenced. TCRdb's copy holds only in-frame clones and misses some; the assay was immunoSEQ multiplex PCR. The sample holds under 950,000 clones, 15% to 20% seen once. The receptor was derived from a woman aged 18-30 years in good health. Sequencing used naive CD4+ T cells from blood. The chain combines TRBV9 with TRBJ2-7; possibly TRBD1 for D (6 bases). DNA for the CDR3: TGTGCCAGCAGCGTAGGGATAGGGGGCTCCTACGAGCAGTACTTC. It translates to CASSVGIGGSYEQYF.